The sequence of this T cell receptor (beta chain) was determined in a study of technical replicates of blood from several donors (dated by TCRdb to about 2017). Worth noting for this clone: Its antigen is currently not known. No much larger clonotype is one base removed from it; base qualities were not supplied.

Library preparation employed the immunoSEQ multiplex PCR assay. Drawn from immuneACCESS, this table holds only the in-frame rearrangements with V and J called that TCRdb kept. Clones are partly lost; checked studies trace under half to an unresolved V gene and leave the rest unexplained. The sample has over 10,000 clones on record, around 93% of them singletons. In total, the top ten clones hold less than 8.5% of the sample. The germline V gene (reference sequence) gives CDR1 as LNHDA and CDR2 as SQIVND. From cysteine to phenylalanine, the CDR3 is 14 amino acids long. Only the CDR3 region is kept as DNA, spanning 42 bases read in frame from base 1. Here V drops 5 bases and J drops 9 bases, and the junction holds 10 bases not matched to any gene.

Recombination joined TRBV19 with TRBJ1-5; 7 nucleotides in the junction match TRBD1. Sequenced input: PBMCs. This clonotype was obtained from a human donor in good health. CDR3 sequence: CASSEQGPSGPQHF. The sequenced DNA: TGTGCCAGTAGTGAACAGGGGCCCTCGGGGCCCCAGCATTTT.